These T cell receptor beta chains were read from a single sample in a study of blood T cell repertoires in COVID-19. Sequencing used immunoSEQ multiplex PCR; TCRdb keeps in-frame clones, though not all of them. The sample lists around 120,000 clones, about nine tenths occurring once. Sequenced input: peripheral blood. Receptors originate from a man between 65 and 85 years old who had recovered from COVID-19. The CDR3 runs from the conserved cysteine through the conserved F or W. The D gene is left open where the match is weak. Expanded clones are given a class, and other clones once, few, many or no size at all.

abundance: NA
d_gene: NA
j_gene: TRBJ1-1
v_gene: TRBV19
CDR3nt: TGTGCCAGTAGACCACAGGGTGACACTGAAGCTTTCTTT
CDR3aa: CASRPQGDTEAFF

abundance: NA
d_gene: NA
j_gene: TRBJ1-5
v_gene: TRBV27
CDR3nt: TGTGCCAGCCGACGGGGGGCGATCAGCAATCAGCCCCAGCATTTT
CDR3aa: CASRRGAISNQPQHF

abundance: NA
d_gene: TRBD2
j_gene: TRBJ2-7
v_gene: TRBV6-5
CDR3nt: TGTGCCAGCAGTTACGGGACTAGCTCCTACGAGCAGTACTTC
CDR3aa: CASSYGTSSYEQYF

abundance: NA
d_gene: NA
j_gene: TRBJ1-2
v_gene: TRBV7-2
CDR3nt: TGTGCCAGCAGCCGTCGGAGAGACTATGGCTACACCTTC
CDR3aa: CASSRRRDYGYTF

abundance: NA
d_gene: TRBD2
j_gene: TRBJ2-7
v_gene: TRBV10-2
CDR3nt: TGCGCCAGCAGTGAGGCGGGGGGAACCTACGAGCAGTACTTC
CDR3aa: CASSEAGGTYEQYF

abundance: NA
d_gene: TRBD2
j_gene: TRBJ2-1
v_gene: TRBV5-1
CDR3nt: TGCGCCAGCAGCTCCGCCGGGACTAGCGGCAATGAGCAGTTCTTC
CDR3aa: CASSSAGTSGNEQFF

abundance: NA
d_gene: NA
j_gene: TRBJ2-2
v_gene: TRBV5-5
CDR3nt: TGTGCCAGCAGCTTGGCACGGGTCGCGAACACCGGGGAGCTGTTTTTT
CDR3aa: CASSLARVANTGELFF

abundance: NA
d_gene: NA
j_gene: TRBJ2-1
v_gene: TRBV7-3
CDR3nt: TGTGCCAGCAGCGTCGACACACACTCCTACAATGAGCAGTTCTTC
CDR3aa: CASSVDTHSYNEQFF

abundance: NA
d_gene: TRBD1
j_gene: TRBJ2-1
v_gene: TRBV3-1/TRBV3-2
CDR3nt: TGTGCCAGCAGCCCTGACAGGGAACACAGGAATGAGCAGTTCTTC
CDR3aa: CASSPDREHRNEQFF

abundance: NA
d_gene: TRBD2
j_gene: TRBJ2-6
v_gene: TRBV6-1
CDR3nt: TGTGCCAGCAGTGAAGCGGGAGGGTACCCTGGGGCCAACGTCCTGACTTTC
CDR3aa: CASSEAGGYPGANVLTF

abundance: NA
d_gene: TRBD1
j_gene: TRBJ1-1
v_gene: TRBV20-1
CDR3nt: TGCAGTGCTAGTCCCGGGACAGTTATGAACACTGAAGCTTTCTTT
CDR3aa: CSASPGTVMNTEAFF

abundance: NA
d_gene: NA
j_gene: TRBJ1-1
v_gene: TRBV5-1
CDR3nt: TGCGCCAGCAGCTTGGGGGCTGGGGGGAGGAACACTGAAGCTTTCTTT
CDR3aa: CASSLGAGGRNTEAFF

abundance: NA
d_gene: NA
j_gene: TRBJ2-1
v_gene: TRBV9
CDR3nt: TGTGCCAGCAGCGTATGGGGCCAGAATGAGCAGTTCTTC
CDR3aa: CASSVWGQNEQFF

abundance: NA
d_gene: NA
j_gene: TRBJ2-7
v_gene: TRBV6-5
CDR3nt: TGTGCCAGCAGTTACGGTTCTGCGACAGCCGCCTACGAGCAGTACTTC
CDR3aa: CASSYGSATAAYEQYF

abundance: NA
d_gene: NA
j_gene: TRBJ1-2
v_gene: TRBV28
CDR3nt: TGTGCCAGCAGTTTATATGGGCAAGGCTACACCTTC
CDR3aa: CASSLYGQGYTF

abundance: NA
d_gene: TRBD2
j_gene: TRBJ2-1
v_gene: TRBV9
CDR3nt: TGTGCCAGCAGCCCCGGGGGGGGCTCCTACAATGAGCAGTTCTTC
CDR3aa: CASSPGGGSYNEQFF

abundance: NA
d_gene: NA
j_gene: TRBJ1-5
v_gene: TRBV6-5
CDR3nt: TGTGCCAGCAGTTCCCGGGGAGGAGGGCAGCCCCAGCATTTT
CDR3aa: CASSSRGGGQPQHF

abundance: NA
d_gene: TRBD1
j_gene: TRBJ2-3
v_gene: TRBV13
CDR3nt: TGTGCCAGCAAGGGACAGGGAACAGATACGCAGTATTTT
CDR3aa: CASKGQGTDTQYF

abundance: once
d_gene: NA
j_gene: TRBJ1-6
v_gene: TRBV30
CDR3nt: TGTGCCTGTCCCGCCCGGGACCAGAGGGGGAGTAATTCACCCCTCCACTTT
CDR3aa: CACPARDQRGSNSPLHF

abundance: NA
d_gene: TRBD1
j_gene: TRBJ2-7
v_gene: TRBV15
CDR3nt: TGTGCCACCAGCAGAGGCCGGGACAGGGGCTACGAGCAGTACTTC
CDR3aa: CATSRGRDRGYEQYF

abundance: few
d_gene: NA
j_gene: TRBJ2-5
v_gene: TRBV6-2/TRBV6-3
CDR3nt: TGTGCCAGCAGTTACTCTTCGTGGACCCAGTACTTC
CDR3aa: CASSYSSWTQYF

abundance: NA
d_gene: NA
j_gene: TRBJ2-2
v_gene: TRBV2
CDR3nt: TGTGCCAGCAGTAAGGCCCAGGGATTCACCGGGGAGCTGTTTTTT
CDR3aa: CASSKAQGFTGELFF

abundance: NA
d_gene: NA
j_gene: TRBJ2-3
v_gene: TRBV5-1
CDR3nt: TGCGCCAGCCGCCGTCTTGGTGCGGGTGCTAGCACAGATACGCAGTATTTT
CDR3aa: CASRRLGAGASTDTQYF

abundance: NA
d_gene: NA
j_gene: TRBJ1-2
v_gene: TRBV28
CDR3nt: TGTGCCAGCAGTCAACAGGGATCACTCTATGGCTACACCTTC
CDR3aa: CASSQQGSLYGYTF

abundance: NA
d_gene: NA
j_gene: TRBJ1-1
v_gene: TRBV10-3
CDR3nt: TGTGCCATCAGTTTACAGGGAGGGACTGAAGCTTTCTTT
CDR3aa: CAISLQGGTEAFF

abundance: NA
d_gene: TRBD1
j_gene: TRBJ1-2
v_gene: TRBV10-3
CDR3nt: TGTGCCGCGACGAGTGACAGGGATCATGGCTACACCTTC
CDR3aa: CAATSDRDHGYTF

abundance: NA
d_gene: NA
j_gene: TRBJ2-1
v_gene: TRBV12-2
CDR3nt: TGTGCAAGTCGCTTAGCGCGGGACAGGGAGGGCTCCTACAATGAGCAGTTCTTC
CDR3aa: CASRLARDREGSYNEQFF

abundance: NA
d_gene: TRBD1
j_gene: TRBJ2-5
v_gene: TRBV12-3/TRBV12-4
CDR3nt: TGTGCCAGCAGACCACGGGACAGCGAGACCCAGTACTTC
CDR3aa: CASRPRDSETQYF

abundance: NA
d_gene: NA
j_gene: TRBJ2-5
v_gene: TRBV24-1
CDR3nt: TGTGCCATAAGCGCCGGGGGATCAGAGACCCAGTACTTC
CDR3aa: CAISAGGSETQYF

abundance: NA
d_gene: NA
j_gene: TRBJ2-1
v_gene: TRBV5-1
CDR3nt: TGCGCCAGCAGCTTTGGTAGGGAAGGGGGCAATGAGCAGTTCTTC
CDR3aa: CASSFGREGGNEQFF

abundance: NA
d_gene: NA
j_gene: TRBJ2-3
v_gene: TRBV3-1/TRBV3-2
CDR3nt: TGTGCCAGCAGGATCAGGGGTGATACGCAGTATTTT
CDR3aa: CASRIRGDTQYF

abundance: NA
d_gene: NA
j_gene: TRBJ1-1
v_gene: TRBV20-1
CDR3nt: TGCAGTGCTGCGTTCACTGAAGCTTTCTTT
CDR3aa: CSAAFTEAFF

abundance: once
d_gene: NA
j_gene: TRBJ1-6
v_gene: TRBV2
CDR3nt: TGTGCCAGCAGTGAAGCGCGTCAGGGGATAGGTTCACCCCTCCACTTT
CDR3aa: CASSEARQGIGSPLHF

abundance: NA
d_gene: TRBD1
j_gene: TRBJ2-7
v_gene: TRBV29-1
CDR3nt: TGCAGCGTTGCCCCACCGGACAGGGCTGGCGAGCAGTACTTC
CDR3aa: CSVAPPDRAGEQYF

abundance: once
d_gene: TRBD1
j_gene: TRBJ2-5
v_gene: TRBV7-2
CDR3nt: TGTGCCAGCAGCTTATTGCGTGACAGGGACCTAGAGACCCAGTACTTC
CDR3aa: CASSLLRDRDLETQYF

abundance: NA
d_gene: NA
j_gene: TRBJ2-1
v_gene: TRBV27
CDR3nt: TGTGCCAGCAGTATCCGGACATCTTTGGATGAGCAGTTCTTC
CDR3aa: CASSIRTSLDEQFF

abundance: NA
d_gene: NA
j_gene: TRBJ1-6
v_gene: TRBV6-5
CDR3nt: TGTGCCAGCAGTCGGACACCATCATCTTCACCCCTCCACTTT
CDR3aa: CASSRTPSSSPLHF

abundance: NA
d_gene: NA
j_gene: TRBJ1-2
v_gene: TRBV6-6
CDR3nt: TGTGCCAGCTCTGAGATGACAAGCTATGGCTACACCTTC
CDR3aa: CASSEMTSYGYTF

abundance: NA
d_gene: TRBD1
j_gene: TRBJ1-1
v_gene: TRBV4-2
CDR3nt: TGTGCCAGCAGCCCCGACAGGGACACTGAAGCTTTCTTT
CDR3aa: CASSPDRDTEAFF

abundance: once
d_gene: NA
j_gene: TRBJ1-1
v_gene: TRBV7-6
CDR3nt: TGTGCCAGCAGCTCCATGGGCCCCGAAGCTTTCTTT
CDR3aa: CASSSMGPEAFF

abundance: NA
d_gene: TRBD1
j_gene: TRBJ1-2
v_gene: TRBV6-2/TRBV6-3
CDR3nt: TGTGCCAGCAGTTACCCCGGGACAGGGGCCTATGGCTACACCTTC
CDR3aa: CASSYPGTGAYGYTF

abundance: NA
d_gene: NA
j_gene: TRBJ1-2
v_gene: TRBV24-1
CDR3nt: TGTGCCACCAGTGATCTCGACAGAGGCTACACCTTC
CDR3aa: CATSDLDRGYTF